The 20 T cell receptor beta chains presented below share a single source sample, sequenced in a study of prognosis after radiotherapy for stage I lung cancer. From genomic DNA, two-round multiplex PCR was used to amplify TCR beta CDR3. Round-one PCR had primers specific to each TRBV and TRBJ gene. MiXCR was run by TCRdb on the multiplex PCR reads, yielding one entry per CDR3 protein. Of approximately 30,000 distinct CDR3 sequences in the sample, around 43% were seen once. This specimen was PBMCs, taken before or after stereotactic body radiation therapy (not recorded which). The receptor source for this set is a donor over 45 with non-small cell lung cancer.

The table lists this clonotype with many counts. This sequence joins TRBV11-1 and TRBJ2-2, with TRBD2 matching over 7 bases. Losses at the gene ends were 5 bases for V and 3 bases for J; bases not matched to a gene: 9. Germline CDR1 SGHAT, CDR2 FQDESV (reference sequence). The CDR3 has 16 amino acids. The CDR3 reads CASSLTSSGHTGELFF. CDR3 nucleotide sequence: TGTGCCAGCAGCCTCACCTCTAGCGGTCACACCGGGGAGCTGTTTTTT.

This clonotype was observed many times. V usage is TRBV11-2 and J usage is TRBJ2-7; TRBD1 aligns across 9 bases. The CDR3 is made up of 15 amino acids. V lost 5 bases, J lost 4 bases, and 9 bases stayed unmatched. Per the germline V gene, CDR1 is SGHAT and CDR2 is FQNNGV. CDR3 sequence reads: CASSLRDRDLYEQYF. CDR3 nucleotide sequence: TGTGCCAGCAGCCTCCGGGACAGGGATCTGTACGAGCAGTACTTC.

Only a few counts were recorded for this clonotype. One base away lies a much larger clone, so this may be a sequencing read error. V is TRBV6-5 and J is TRBJ1-1; 8 nucleotides match TRBD1. Germline CDR1 MNHEY, CDR2 SVGAGI. V was pared by 0 bases and J by 4 bases, with 13 bases of the junction left unmatched. The CDR3 consists of 18 residues. The CDR3 DNA is TGTGCCAGCAGTTACTCCGGGTCAGGGGGCCATGTGGGCACTGAAGCTTTCTTT. This sequence encodes CASSYSGSGGHVGTEAFF.

This clonotype was found many times. The rearrangement uses TRBV12-3 or TRBV12-4 and TRBJ1-1, with D hard to call. V was trimmed by 5 bases and J by 0 bases, leaving 13 bases between them. This CDR3 spans 15 amino acids. The CDR3 sequence is CASSAGRTLNTEAFF. The DNA for the CDR3 is TGTGCCAGCAGTGCCGGACGCACCTTGAACACTGAAGCTTTCTTT.

Turning to this clonotype: A read error may explain this, as a much larger clone is one base away. J is TRBJ2-5 and V is TRBV29-1; TRBD2 agrees at 9 bases. Germline CDR1 is SQVTM and CDR2 is ANQGSEA. This CDR3 has 13 amino acids. Unmatched junction bases numbered 6, after V lost 5 bases and J lost 5 bases. The CDR3 reads CSVIIAGEETQYF. In DNA form, the CDR3 reads TGCAGCGTTATTATAGCGGGAGAGGAGACCCAGTACTTC.

This clonotype has a single count. The V and J genes are TRBV28 and TRBJ2-7; TRBD2 agrees at 14 bases. The CDR3 runs to 16 residues. J lost 3 bases, V lost 4 bases, and 5 bases had no gene match. CDR1 is MDHEN and CDR2 is SYDVKM in the germline V gene. In nucleotides, the CDR3 is TGTGCCAGCAGTTCGCGGACTAGCGGGAGGCACTACGAGCAGTACTTC. This translates into CASSSRTSGRHYEQYF.

About this clonotype: At one of its ends the junction is not consistent with the germline gene, which may arise from a read error. This chain joins TRBV6-2 or TRBV6-3 and TRBJ2-2, with 7 bases identical to TRBD1. CDR3 size: 14 residues. Germline V CDR1 and CDR2: MNHEY, SVGEGT. The CDR3 nucleotides read TGTGCCAGAAGTGACGGGACGGACACAGGGGAGCTGCTTTTT. The encoded protein is CARSDGTDTGELLF.

On this clonotype itself: At one end the junction does not follow the germline gene, possibly because of a read error. The rearrangement links TRBV4-1 to TRBJ1-2, with 7 bases aligning to TRBD1. Germline CDR1 is MGHRA and CDR2 is YSYEKL. The CDR3 consists of 14 residues. CDR3 coding DNA: TGCGCCAACAGCCACACAGGGGTCCGGGTTGGCTACACCTTC. Translated: CANSHTGVRVGYTF.

V gene TRBV5-1 combines with J gene TRBJ1-6; D not resolved. Trimming shortened V by 0 bases and J by 8 bases, and 12 bases separated the two germline ends. The CDR3 is 15 residues long. The V gene's germline CDR1 is SGHRS and CDR2 YFSETQ. The CDR3: CASSLEYRSDSPLHF. The CDR3 region has the DNA TGCGCCAGCAGCTTGGAATACAGATCGGATTCACCCCTCCACTTT.

This clonotype was found many times. The chain carries TRBV28 and TRBJ1-2; 8 bases line up with TRBD1. This CDR3 has 12 amino acids. The germline V gene encodes CDR1 MDHEN and CDR2 SYDVKM. With 6 bases clipped from V and 5 bases from J, the junction kept 2 bases outside the gene matches. The CDR3 loop reads CASRQGAYGYTF. CDR3 nucleotides: TGTGCCAGCAGGCAGGGGGCGTATGGCTACACCTTC.

This clonotype was seen at least ten times. This sequence joins TRBV28 and TRBJ2-3, with 8 bases that match TRBD1. This CDR3 contains 14 residues. Germline lookup yields CDR1 MDHEN and CDR2 SYDVKM. The ends lost 1 base at V and 4 bases at J; junction bases unmatched: 1. CDR3 sequence (DNA): TGTGCCAGCAGTTTATCAGGGGGCTCAGATACGCAGTATTTT. Residues: CASSLSGGSDTQYF.

The table lists this clonotype with many counts. The chain employs TRBV5-1 and TRBJ2-5, with a possible D match to TRBD1 (5 bases). The germline gives CDR1 SGHRS, CDR2 YFSETQ. The CDR3 spans 14 residues. The V gene lost 0 bases and the J gene lost 3 bases, with 9 bases spanning the gap. The CDR3 reads CASSLGRVEETQYF. CDR3 coding DNA: TGCGCCAGCAGCTTGGGCAGGGTTGAAGAGACCCAGTACTTC.

At least ten counts were recorded for this clonotype. The rearrangement links TRBV6-5 to TRBJ1-1; D unclear. The ends were cut back, 3 bases at V and 3 bases at J, with 11 bases in the middle. Germline V gene sequence: CDR1 MNHEY, CDR2 SVGAGI. There are 14 residues in the CDR3. The CDR3 spells CASSYGETDTEAFF. CDR3 nucleotides: TGTGCCAGCAGTTATGGGGAGACGGACACTGAAGCTTTCTTT.

This CDR3 reads CASSIRGDYTF. The DNA of the CDR3 is TGTGCCAGTAGTATACGAGGGGACTACACCTTC. The chain is built from TRBV19 and TRBJ1-2; tentative D call: TRBD1 (5 bases). Germline values: CDR1 LNHDA, CDR2 SQIVND (reference sequence). Trimming cost V 2 bases and J 10 bases, with 8 bases left between them. CDR3 length equals 11 residues.

At least ten counts were recorded for this clonotype. The V gene is TRBV10-2, the J gene TRBJ2-5; the D gene is possibly TRBD1 (6 bases). The CDR3 has 14 residues. Looked up from germline, CDR1 is WSHSY and CDR2 is SAAADI. V was shortened by 10 bases and J by 5 bases, with 20 bases between the two germline ends. CDR3 amino acids: CATQKGVITETQYF. The DNA of the CDR3 is TGCGCCACCCAGAAGGGGGTAATTACGGAGACCCAGTACTTC.

This clonotype has more than one count but fewer than ten. With a much larger clone just one base away, this may be a read error. This chain connects TRBV6-2 or TRBV6-3 to TRBJ1-1, with TRBD1 as a possible D gene (5 bases). Per the germline V gene, CDR1 is MNHEY and CDR2 is SVGEGT. Trimming removed 5 bases at V and 4 bases at J, with 17 bases between. The CDR3 extends over 15 amino acids. DNA of the CDR3: TGTGCCAGCAGTGCGCGTTCCAGGGCAAGCACTGAAGCTTTCTTT. This sequence encodes CASSARSRASTEAFF.

This chain connects TRBV12-3 or TRBV12-4 to TRBJ2-7; no clear D. This CDR3 has 12 amino acids. Trimming took 6 bases from V and 0 from J, leaving 6 bases between them. The CDR3 nucleotides read TGTGCCAGCAGACACAGCTCCTACGAGCAGTACTTC. This codes for CASRHSSYEQYF.

There are many counts of this clonotype. The chain carries TRBV7-6 and TRBJ2-1, with D possibly matching TRBD1 (6 bases). This CDR3 contains 15 residues. Germline CDR1 reads SGHVS; CDR2 reads FNYEAQ. The ends were cut back, 1 base at V and 9 bases at J, with 16 bases in the middle. Written as DNA, the CDR3 is TGTGCCAGCAGCTTAGGCGGACAGAGGGGCGGTGAGCAGTTCTTC. It specifies CASSLGGQRGGEQFF.

The V and J genes are TRBV18 and TRBJ2-3, with no clear D. The CDR3 contains 13 residues. Per germline, CDR1 KGHSH and CDR2 LQKENI. The V end was cut by 0 bases, the J end by 2 bases, with 3 bases between. The CDR3 sequence: CASSPPNTDTQYF. The CDR3, as DNA: TGTGCCAGCTCACCACCGAACACAGATACGCAGTATTTT.

Points on this clonotype: A junction end diverges from the germline sequence, so it may reflect a read error. The V and J genes are TRBV19 and TRBJ2-2, with 7 positions matching TRBD2. This CDR3 is 15 amino acids long. In germline, CDR1 is LNHDA, CDR2 SQIVND (reference sequence). The CDR3 nucleotides read TGTGCAAGTAGTGCAGACGGGACTACTACCGGGGAGCTGTTTTTT. Its translation is CASSADGTTTGELFF.